These T cell receptor beta chains were read from a single sample in a study of T cell responses to AZD1222 COVID-19 vaccine. Method: immunoSEQ multiplex PCR; TCRdb's copy keeps in-frame clones and lacks some. The table shows 90,000 to 130,000 clones, with roughly 87% occurring only once. This specimen was peripheral blood, taken on day 0 of MenACWY control vaccination. These receptors originate from an adult in good health. CDR3s include the opening cysteine and the closing phenylalanine or tryptophan. The D gene is left open where the match is weak. Part of the rows lack a size; the others show once, few, many or a class for expanded clones.

j_call clone_size d_call v_call cdr3_aa cdr3_nt
TRBJ1-5 - - TRBV28 CASSLKGVGNQPQHF TGTGCCAGCAGTTTAAAAGGGGTCGGCAATCAGCCCCAGCATTTT
TRBJ2-7 - TRBD1 TRBV5-4 CASSSQGSYEQYF TGTGCCAGCAGCTCACAGGGGTCTTACGAGCAGTACTTC
TRBJ1-1 - - TRBV7-9 CASSGHEQELETEAFF TGTGCCAGCAGCGGACATGAACAGGAGTTGGAGACTGAAGCTTTCTTT
TRBJ1-3 few - TRBV19 CASSIRFSSGNTIYF TGTGCCAGTAGTATCAGGTTCTCCTCTGGAAACACCATATATTTT
TRBJ1-3 - - TRBV28 CASSLGARSGNTIYF TGTGCCAGCAGTTTAGGGGCCCGCTCTGGAAACACCATATATTTT
TRBJ1-1 - TRBD1 TRBV10-2 CASSEQRTGGGEAFF TGCGCCAGCAGTGAGCAGCGGACAGGGGGCGGTGAAGCTTTCTTT
TRBJ2-1 - TRBD2 TRBV27 CASSFRASGGVLHEQFF TGTGCCAGCAGTTTTAGGGCTAGCGGGGGGGTATTGCATGAGCAGTTCTTC
TRBJ2-1 - - TRBV6-5 CASNLYNEQFF TGTGCCAGCAACCTTTACAATGAGCAGTTCTTC
TRBJ2-3 once - TRBV3-1/TRBV3-2 CASSQEAGSTDTQYF TGTGCCAGCAGCCAAGAGGCAGGAAGCACAGATACGCAGTATTTT
TRBJ1-1 few TRBD1 TRBV5-1 CASSNPQGSGTEAFF TGCGCCAGCAGCAACCCACAGGGGTCGGGCACTGAAGCTTTCTTT
TRBJ2-7 - - TRBV5-1 CASSPAGYGRPQGAYEQYF TGCGCCAGCAGCCCGGCGGGGTACGGTAGGCCTCAGGGGGCCTACGAGCAGTACTTC
TRBJ2-2 once TRBD1 TRBV18 CASSPDRANTGELFF TGTGCCAGCTCACCAGACAGGGCCAACACCGGGGAGCTGTTTTTT
TRBJ2-3 - TRBD2 TRBV5-8 CAVRGGFQADTQYF TGTGCCGTTCGGGGGGGGTTCCAGGCAGATACGCAGTATTTT
TRBJ2-3 few TRBD2 TRBV30 CAWSLGLAATQYF TGTGCCTGGAGTCTGGGACTAGCGGCGACGCAGTATTTT
TRBJ2-7 - - TRBV4-2 CASSPPGGPYEQYF TGTGCCAGCAGCCCACCTGGGGGACCCTACGAGCAGTACTTC
TRBJ1-2 - TRBD1 TRBV2 CASNLQGNYGYTF TGTGCCAGCAACCTACAGGGGAACTATGGCTACACCTTC
TRBJ1-5 - - TRBV19 CASSILPEPRGNQPQHF TGTGCCAGTAGTATTCTGCCTGAGCCGCGAGGGAATCAGCCCCAGCATTTT
TRBJ1-3 - - TRBV18 CASSPRSQGRGNTIYF TGTGCCAGCTCACCACGGAGTCAGGGACGTGGAAACACCATATATTTT
TRBJ2-7 - TRBD2 TRBV7-2 CASSLGGAGGLYEQYF TGTGCCAGCAGCTTAGGTGGGGCGGGGGGACTCTACGAGCAGTACTTC
TRBJ2-7 - TRBD2 TRBV12-5 CASGSRTSGSYEQYF TGTGCTAGTGGTTCGAGGACTAGTGGCTCCTACGAGCAGTACTTC
TRBJ1-4 - TRBD1 TRBV7-2 CASSSQSTGGNEKLFF TGTGCCAGCAGCTCACAGAGTACAGGGGGGAATGAAAAACTGTTTTTT
TRBJ1-1 - - TRBV27 CASSFSGDSGGEAFF TGTGCCAGCAGTTTTTCAGGGGATTCCGGGGGTGAAGCTTTCTTT
TRBJ2-2 - TRBD1 TRBV9 CASSVLGQGANTGELFF TGTGCCAGCAGCGTATTGGGACAGGGGGCAAACACCGGGGAGCTGTTTTTT
TRBJ2-5 - TRBD2 TRBV15 CATSRDRAGGQETQYF TGTGCCACCAGCAGAGATCGAGCGGGGGGCCAAGAGACCCAGTACTTC
TRBJ2-1 - TRBD2 TRBV6-4 CASSALAGGYNEQFF TGTGCCAGTAGCGCGCTAGCGGGGGGTTACAATGAGCAGTTCTTC
TRBJ2-3 - TRBD2 TRBV4-3 CASSQTSGGPDTQYF TGCGCCAGCAGCCAGACTAGCGGGGGGCCAGATACGCAGTATTTT
TRBJ1-5 - - TRBV21-1 CASSTPGTGVQPQHF TGTGCCAGCAGCACGCCCGGGACAGGGGTTCAGCCCCAGCATTTT
TRBJ1-1 once - TRBV6-5 CASSYSPRGNTEAFF TGTGCCAGCAGTTACTCCCCACGCGGGAACACTGAAGCTTTCTTT
TRBJ1-1 once - TRBV7-2 CASSSTGIGNTEAFF TGTGCCAGCAGCTCCACAGGGATCGGGAACACTGAAGCTTTCTTT
TRBJ1-2 - TRBD1 TRBV19 CASSIAKGQGYYGYTF TGTGCCAGTAGTATCGCCAAAGGACAGGGGTACTATGGCTACACCTTC
TRBJ1-6 - - TRBV9 CASSVDAGFYNSPLHF TGTGCCAGCAGCGTAGATGCGGGATTCTATAATTCACCCCTCCACTTT
TRBJ1-1 - - TRBV21-1 CASSIYLQPRMNTEAFF TGTGCCAGCAGCATTTACCTACAACCGCGCATGAACACTGAAGCTTTCTTT
TRBJ2-3 - - TRBV3-1/TRBV3-2 CASSHPEIGGEALDTQYF TGTGCCAGCAGCCATCCGGAAATTGGGGGAGAAGCGTTAGATACGCAGTATTTT
TRBJ1-1 - TRBD1 TRBV7-2 CASSWTGQYTEAFF TGTGCCAGCAGCTGGACAGGGCAGTACACTGAAGCTTTCTTT
TRBJ2-1 - - TRBV11-3 CASSLEGTPGGEQFF TGTGCCAGCAGCTTAGAGGGAACTCCCGGCGGTGAGCAGTTCTTC
TRBJ1-6 - - TRBV6-5 CASTDRSWNSPLHF TGTGCCAGCACCGACAGGTCGTGGAATTCACCCCTCCACTTT
TRBJ2-2 - - TRBV6-1 CASREGGGAGELFF TGTGCCAGCAGAGAAGGGGGTGGCGCCGGGGAGCTGTTTTTT
TRBJ2-1 - TRBD1 TRBV29-1 CSVLGDQDRPDDEQFF TGCAGCGTTTTGGGGGATCAGGACAGGCCCGACGATGAGCAGTTCTTC
TRBJ1-1 - - TRBV30 CAWSVTRGAFF TGTGCCTGGAGTGTAACGCGGGGGGCTTTCTTT
TRBJ1-5 - - TRBV28 CASSPDSEYNQPQHF TGTGCCAGCAGTCCAGACAGCGAATACAATCAGCCCCAGCATTTT
TRBJ1-2 - - TRBV19 CASSITPRVGYTF TGTGCCAGTAGCATAACTCCCAGGGTTGGCTACACCTTC
TRBJ2-3 - TRBD2 TRBV7-3 CASSRPSGGTDTQYF TGTGCCAGCAGCCGTCCTAGCGGTGGCACAGATACGCAGTATTTT
TRBJ1-5 - - TRBV19 CASMLQGPSNQPQHF TGTGCCAGTATGCTACAAGGCCCTAGCAATCAGCCCCAGCATTTT
TRBJ1-5 - - TRBV5-1 CASSLGGTEQPQHF TGCGCCAGCAGCTTGGGAGGGACGGAACAGCCCCAGCATTTT
TRBJ1-3 few TRBD1 TRBV6-5 CASRPYTGVGNTIYF TGTGCCAGCAGACCTTATACAGGGGTCGGAAACACCATATATTTT
TRBJ2-7 - TRBD1 TRBV18 CASSPPRTGGLYEQYF TGTGCCAGCTCACCACCAAGGACAGGGGGACTCTACGAGCAGTACTTC
TRBJ1-5 - - TRBV3-1/TRBV3-2 CASSQDSQGNQPQHF TGTGCCAGCAGCCAAGATTCACAGGGAAATCAGCCCCAGCATTTT
TRBJ1-2 - TRBD1 TRBV4-2 CASSPLTGGYGYTF TGTGCCAGCAGCCCGCTCACAGGGGGGTATGGCTACACCTTC
TRBJ2-1 - TRBD2 TRBV6-5 CASSYRGVGFF TGTGCCAGCAGTTACCGGGGGGTCGGGTTCTTC
TRBJ2-7 - - TRBV4-3 CASSQEVGYEQYF TGCGCCAGCAGCCAAGAAGTGGGTTACGAGCAGTACTTC
TRBJ2-1 - - TRBV24-1 CATSDSNLRNEQFF TGTGCCACCAGTGATTCTAACTTAAGGAATGAGCAGTTCTTC
TRBJ1-5 - - TRBV4-1 CASSQDRGSNQPQHF TGCGCCAGCAGCCAAGATCGGGGGAGTAATCAGCCCCAGCATTTT
TRBJ2-7 - - TRBV18 CASSPGLQDEQYF TGTGCCAGCTCACCAGGTTTACAGGACGAGCAGTACTTC
TRBJ1-6 - - TRBV19 CASAGESSYNSPLHF TGTGCCTCCGCGGGGGAGAGCTCCTATAATTCACCCCTCCACTTT
TRBJ2-3 - - TRBV7-2 CASSLGASRLSTDTQYF TGTGCCAGCAGCTTAGGAGCTAGCCGACTGAGCACAGATACGCAGTATTTT
TRBJ2-1 - - TRBV5-1 CASSSDDSYNEQFF TGCGCCAGCAGCTCGGACGACTCCTACAATGAGCAGTTCTTC
TRBJ2-5 few TRBD1 TRBV19 CASGQGFQETQYF TGTGCCAGTGGACAGGGGTTCCAAGAGACCCAGTACTTC
TRBJ1-2 - TRBD1 TRBV5-8 CASRLQGGYGYTF TGTGCCAGCCGACTACAGGGGGGCTATGGCTACACCTTC